The rows below give T cell receptor beta chains drawn from one sample of a study of PD-1 blockade in classical Hodgkin lymphoma. Using immunoSEQ multiplex PCR, the repertoire was profiled, and TCRdb retains in-frame clones only, with some absent. The sample shows under 20,000 clones, 82% of them seen only once. This sample comprised peripheral blood mononuclear cells (PBMCs), obtained before the second cycle of nivolumab. The receptor set was obtained from a human donor with classical Hodgkin lymphoma. Each CDR3 is given with its conserved first and last residue. A D gene is named only where the DNA matches it firmly. Not all rows give a size; the values are once, few, many and, for expanded clones, a class.

TRBV9	-	-	TRBJ1-3	CASSGWESGNTIYF	TGTGCCAGCAGCGGATGGGAGTCTGGAAACACCATATATTTT
TRBV2	-	-	TRBJ1-2	CASSETTQAGYTF	TGTGCCAGCAGTGAAACTACGCAGGCTGGCTACACCTTC
TRBV11-2	-	TRBD1	TRBJ1-3	CASSLGPRGMAGNTIYF	TGTGCCAGCAGCTTAGGGCCCAGGGGGATGGCTGGAAACACCATATATTTT
TRBV7-3	-	-	TRBJ2-2	CASSSDTGELFF	TGTGCCAGCAGCTCGGACACCGGGGAGCTGTTTTTT
TRBV11-2	-	-	TRBJ1-6	CASSPDGISPLHF	TGTGCCAGCAGCCCAGACGGGATTTCACCCCTCCACTTT
TRBV5-8	-	TRBD1	TRBJ2-3	CASSLVGTAKSTDTQYF	TGTGCCAGCAGCTTGGTTGGGACAGCAAAAAGCACAGATACGCAGTATTTT
TRBV15	once	-	TRBJ2-5	CATSRWDGQETQYF	TGTGCCACCAGCAGGTGGGACGGACAAGAGACCCAGTACTTC
TRBV10-3	-	-	TRBJ1-1	CAISETGRMNTEAFF	TGTGCCATCAGTGAGACGGGCAGGATGAACACTGAAGCTTTCTTT
TRBV4-1	-	-	TRBJ1-3	CASSQEVAGAAGNTIYF	TGCGCCAGCAGCCAAGAAGTTGCAGGGGCTGCTGGAAACACCATATATTTT
TRBV7-2	-	-	TRBJ1-1	CASRLGTRRSAFF	TGTGCCAGCAGACTTGGGACTCGGAGGTCAGCTTTCTTT
TRBV7-9	-	-	TRBJ1-1	CASSFVAANTEAFF	TGTGCCAGCAGCTTTGTAGCAGCGAACACTGAAGCTTTCTTT
TRBV5-4	-	-	TRBJ2-2	CASSPSRQFTGELFF	TGTGCCAGCAGCCCCAGCCGACAGTTCACCGGGGAGCTGTTTTTT
TRBV4-1	once	-	TRBJ1-2	CASSQIPARERFGYTF	TGCGCCAGCAGCCAAATACCGGCCAGGGAGAGGTTTGGCTACACCTTC
TRBV6-4	-	-	TRBJ1-2	CASSPQGDGDGYTF	TGTGCCAGCAGTCCACAGGGTGATGGAGATGGCTACACCTTC
TRBV9	-	-	TRBJ2-7	CASSVDGLSSYEQYF	TGTGCCAGCAGCGTAGACGGATTAAGCTCCTACGAGCAGTACTTC
TRBV27	-	TRBD2	TRBJ2-5	CASSLSGGALETQYF	TGTGCCAGCAGCTTAAGCGGGGGGGCCTTAGAGACCCAGTACTTC
TRBV2	-	-	TRBJ2-3	CASKKSADTQYF	TGTGCCAGCAAGAAGAGCGCAGATACGCAGTATTTT
TRBV7-3	-	TRBD1	TRBJ1-2	CASSPDRESGGYTF	TGTGCCAGCAGCCCAGACAGGGAATCAGGAGGCTACACCTTC
TRBV6-4	-	-	TRBJ1-2	CASSEGDESYGYTF	TGTGCCAGCAGTGAAGGGGACGAATCCTATGGCTACACCTTC
TRBV13	-	-	TRBJ1-5	CASSREWPGNQPQHF	TGTGCCAGCAGTCGTGAATGGCCCGGTAATCAGCCCCAGCATTTT
TRBV6-5	-	TRBD1	TRBJ2-1	CASRPTGVSYNEQFF	TGTGCCAGCAGACCTACAGGGGTGTCCTACAATGAGCAGTTCTTC
TRBV9	-	-	TRBJ2-3	CASSVGLLGDTQYF	TGTGCCAGCAGCGTAGGGTTGTTGGGCGATACGCAGTATTTT
TRBV9	-	-	TRBJ2-7	CASSVTPFRSEQYF	TGTGCCAGCAGCGTAACCCCCTTCAGGTCCGAGCAGTACTTC
TRBV7-6	-	-	TRBJ2-1	CASSLAYPGGGLDEQFF	TGTGCCAGCAGCTTAGCCTATCCAGGCGGGGGCTTAGATGAGCAGTTCTTC
TRBV5-1	-	-	TRBJ2-2	CASSLAGGGRELFF	TGCGCCAGCAGCTTGGCGGGCGGGGGCCGGGAGCTGTTTTTT
TRBV12-5	-	-	TRBJ1-2	CASGLVLSRELTGGYTF	TGTGCTAGTGGTTTGGTACTTTCCAGGGAACTTACCGGTGGCTACACCTTC
TRBV7-3	-	TRBD2	TRBJ2-2	CASSLSGGANTGELFF	TGTGCCAGCAGCTTATCTGGGGGGGCGAACACCGGGGAGCTGTTTTTT
TRBV5-8	-	TRBD2	TRBJ2-5	CASSLGNPGGRRETQYF	TGTGCCAGCAGCTTGGGGAACCCGGGGGGGCGGCGAGAGACCCAGTACTTC
TRBV5-1	medium-sized	-	TRBJ2-7	CASSLEGAASSYEQYF	TGCGCCAGCAGCTTGGAGGGTGCGGCATCCTCCTACGAGCAGTACTTC
TRBV7-2	-	-	TRBJ1-2	CASSSNSGYTF	TGTGCCAGCAGCTCTAACTCTGGCTACACCTTC
TRBV5-1	-	TRBD1	TRBJ2-5	CASSWMGQHQETQYF	TGCGCCAGCAGCTGGATGGGACAGCACCAAGAGACCCAGTACTTC
TRBV4-3	-	TRBD1	TRBJ2-3	CASSPQGAGDTQYF	TGCGCCAGCAGCCCCCAGGGGGCTGGAGATACGCAGTATTTT
TRBV19	-	-	TRBJ2-1	CASRTGGHAPRDEQFF	TGTGCCAGTAGAACGGGGGGACATGCTCCTAGGGATGAGCAGTTCTTC
TRBV6-5	-	-	TRBJ2-7	CASRKLTKLSYEQYF	TGTGCCAGCAGGAAACTGACAAAGCTTTCCTACGAGCAGTACTTC
TRBV9	-	TRBD1	TRBJ1-1	CASSPGQRNTEAFF	TGTGCCAGCAGCCCGGGACAGCGAAACACTGAAGCTTTCTTT
TRBV9	-	-	TRBJ2-7	CASSVAEGYEQYF	TGTGCCAGCAGCGTAGCGGAGGGGTACGAGCAGTACTTC
TRBV5-1	-	-	TRBJ2-7	CASSLENPTYEQYF	TGCGCCAGCAGCTTGGAGAACCCTACCTACGAGCAGTACTTC
TRBV6-1	-	-	TRBJ1-1	CASSEPGRMNTEAFF	TGTGCCAGCAGTGAACCAGGCCGGATGAACACTGAAGCTTTCTTT
TRBV4-3	-	-	TRBJ2-3	CASSQDSGSSTDTQYF	TGCGCCAGCAGCCAAGACTCGGGCAGTTCCACAGATACGCAGTATTTT
TRBV7-9	-	TRBD1	TRBJ1-4	CASSPRGGGEKLFF	TGTGCCAGCAGCCCCAGGGGGGGCGGTGAAAAACTGTTTTTT
TRBV19	medium-sized	-	TRBJ1-1	CASSIAAVNTEAFF	TGTGCCAGTAGTATAGCCGCGGTGAACACTGAAGCTTTCTTT
TRBV5-4	-	TRBD1	TRBJ2-3	CASSPRTGGTDTQYF	TGTGCCAGCAGCCCGCGGACAGGGGGGACAGATACGCAGTATTTT
TRBV6-5	-	-	TRBJ2-7	CASSRYTDYEQYF	TGTGCCAGCAGTCGTTATACCGACTACGAGCAGTACTTC
TRBV2	-	TRBD2	TRBJ2-7	CASTNSGGRTYEQYF	TGTGCCAGCACCAATAGCGGGGGGCGAACCTACGAGCAGTACTTC
TRBV19	-	TRBD2	TRBJ2-7	CASSKRTSGGNAYEQYF	TGTGCCAGTAGTAAAAGGACTAGCGGGGGAAACGCCTACGAGCAGTACTTC
TRBV7-2	-	TRBD1	TRBJ1-6	CASSPGTGGVGGSPLHF	TGTGCCAGCAGCCCCGGGACAGGAGGAGTGGGCGGTTCACCCCTCCACTTT
TRBV7-2	-	TRBD1	TRBJ2-5	CASSLFQGALETQYF	TGTGCCAGCAGCTTATTTCAGGGGGCGTTGGAGACCCAGTACTTC
TRBV2	-	-	TRBJ2-6	CASSVYGSGANVLTF	TGTGCCAGCAGTGTGTACGGGTCTGGGGCCAACGTCCTGACTTTC
TRBV7-2	few	TRBD1	TRBJ1-2	CASSLDGTGIYGYTF	TGTGCCAGCAGCTTAGACGGGACAGGGATCTATGGCTACACCTTC
TRBV25-1	once	-	TRBJ1-1	CASSGLTGNTEAFF	TGCGCCAGCAGTGGATTAACAGGGAACACTGAAGCTTTCTTT
TRBV11-1	-	-	TRBJ2-1	CASSSDASSYNEQFF	TGTGCCAGCAGCTCGGACGCGAGCTCCTACAATGAGCAGTTCTTC
TRBV10-3	-	-	TRBJ2-1	CAISEGPKQLNEQFF	TGTGCCATCAGTGAAGGGCCAAAACAGCTCAATGAGCAGTTCTTC
TRBV19	-	-	TRBJ1-6	CASNLGAGRRSPLHF	TGTGCCAGTAATTTAGGGGCAGGGAGGCGTTCACCCCTCCACTTT
TRBV7-3	few	-	TRBJ1-1	CASSKRTLSNTEAFF	TGTGCCAGCAGCAAAAGGACCCTTTCAAACACTGAAGCTTTCTTT